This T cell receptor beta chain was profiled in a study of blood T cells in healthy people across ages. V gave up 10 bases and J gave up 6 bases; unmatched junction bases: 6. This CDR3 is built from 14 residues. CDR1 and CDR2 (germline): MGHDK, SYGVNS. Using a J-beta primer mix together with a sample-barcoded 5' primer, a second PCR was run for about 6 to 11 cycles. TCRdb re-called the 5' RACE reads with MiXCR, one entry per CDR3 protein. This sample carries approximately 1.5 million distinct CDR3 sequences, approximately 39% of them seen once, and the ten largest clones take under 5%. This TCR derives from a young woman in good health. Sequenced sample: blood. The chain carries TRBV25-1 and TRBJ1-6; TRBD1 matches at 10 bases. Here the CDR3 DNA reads TGTGCCATCCTGAGGACAGGGGGTAATTCACCCCTCCACTTT. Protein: CAILRTGGNSPLHF.